Described below is a single T cell receptor (beta chain) sequence and its context. The sample contains more than one DNA sequence encoding this CDR3. This entry is derived from a study of shared clonotypes between healthy human individuals. The germline V gene has CDR1 SQVTM and CDR2 ANQGSEA. Trimming left V 4 bases short and J 0 bases short, with 9 bases between. CDR3 length: 13 amino acids. TCRdb's table, derived via immunoSEQ multiplex PCR, lists solely in-frame clones and lacks some. The sample shows more than 2,000,000 clones, approximately 95% of them seen only once. The chain is built from TRBV29-1 and TRBJ1-1; perhaps TRBD1 as D (6 bases). This clonotype was obtained from a man younger than 35 in good health. Some clones in this sample may be carry-over from other donors' samples. The sequenced material came from naive CD4+ T cells from PBMCs. Noted subset: CD45RA+ positively selected. The CDR3 region is CSVGGLLNTEAFF. The CDR3 coding sequence is TGCAGCGTTGGGGGGCTCCTGAACACTGAAGCTTTCTTT.